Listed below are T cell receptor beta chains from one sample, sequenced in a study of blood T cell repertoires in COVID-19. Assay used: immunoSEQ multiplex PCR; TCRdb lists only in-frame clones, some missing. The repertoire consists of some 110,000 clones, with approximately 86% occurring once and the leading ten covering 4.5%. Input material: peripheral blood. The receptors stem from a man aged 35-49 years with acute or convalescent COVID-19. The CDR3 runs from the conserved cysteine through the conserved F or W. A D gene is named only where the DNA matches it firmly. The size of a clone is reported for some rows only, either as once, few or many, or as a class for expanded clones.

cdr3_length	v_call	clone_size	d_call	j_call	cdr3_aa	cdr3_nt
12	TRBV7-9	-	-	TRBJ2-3	CASSLDGDTQYF	TGTGCCAGCAGCTTAGACGGAGATACGCAGTATTTT
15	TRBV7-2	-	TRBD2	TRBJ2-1	CASLDSGGARNEQFF	TGTGCCAGCCTGGATAGCGGGGGGGCTCGTAATGAGCAGTTCTTC
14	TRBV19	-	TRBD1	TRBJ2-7	CASSTPGQNYEQYF	TGTGCCAGTAGTACACCGGGACAGAACTACGAGCAGTACTTC
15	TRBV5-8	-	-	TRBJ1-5	CASSLDRDSGKPQHF	TGTGCCAGCAGCTTGGACAGGGATTCGGGCAAGCCCCAGCATTTT
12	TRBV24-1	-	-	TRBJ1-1	CATSEGDREAFF	TGTGCCACCAGTGAAGGTGACAGGGAAGCTTTCTTT
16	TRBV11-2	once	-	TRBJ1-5	CASSLEGTYSNQPQHF	TGTGCCAGCAGCTTAGAGGGCACTTATAGCAATCAGCCCCAGCATTTT
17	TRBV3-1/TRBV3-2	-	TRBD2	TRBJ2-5	CASSQEMTSGGRETQYF	TGTGCCAGCAGCCAAGAGATGACTAGCGGGGGTCGGGAGACCCAGTACTTC
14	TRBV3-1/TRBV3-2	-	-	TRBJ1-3	CASSQDTSGNTIYF	TGTGCCAGCAGTCAGGACACCTCTGGAAACACCATATATTTT
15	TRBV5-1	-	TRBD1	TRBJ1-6	CASSTGTGRNSPLHF	TGCGCCAGCAGCACCGGGACAGGTCGCAATTCACCCCTCCACTTT
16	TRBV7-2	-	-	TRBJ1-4	CASSLQPGMANEKLFF	TGTGCCAGCAGCTTGCAACCAGGGATGGCTAATGAAAAACTGTTTTTT
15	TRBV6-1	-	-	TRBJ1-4	CASSERGATNEKLFF	TGTGCCAGCAGTGAACGAGGCGCAACTAATGAAAAACTGTTTTTT
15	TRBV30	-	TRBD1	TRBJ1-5	CAWSTGQGMNQPQHF	TGTGCCTGGAGTACGGGACAGGGGATGAATCAGCCCCAGCATTTT
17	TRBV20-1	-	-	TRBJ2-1	CSASGALGGFSYNEQFF	TGCAGTGCTAGTGGTGCTTTGGGCGGGTTCTCCTACAATGAGCAGTTCTTC
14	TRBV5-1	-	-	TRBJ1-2	CASSLEQSGYGYTF	TGCGCCAGCAGCTTGGAACAGTCCGGCTATGGCTACACCTTC
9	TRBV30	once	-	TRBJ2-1	CACNNEQFF	TGTGCCTGTAACAATGAGCAGTTCTTC
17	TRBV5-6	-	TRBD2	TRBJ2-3	CASSRRLAGDSTDTQYF	TGTGCCAGCAGCCGGCGACTAGCGGGGGATAGCACAGATACGCAGTATTTT
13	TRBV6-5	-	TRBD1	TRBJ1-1	CASRTGPHTEAFF	TGTGCCAGTCGGACAGGGCCCCACACTGAAGCTTTCTTT
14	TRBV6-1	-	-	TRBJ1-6	CASSEGLKNSPLHF	TGTGCCAGCAGTGAAGGGCTGAAGAATTCACCCCTCCACTTT
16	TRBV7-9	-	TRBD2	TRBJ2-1	CASSPVQLAIRGAQFF	TGTGCCAGCAGCCCCGTCCAACTAGCGATCAGAGGTGCGCAGTTCTTC
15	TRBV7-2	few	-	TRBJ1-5	CASSPTGHSNQPQHF	TGTGCCAGCAGCCCCACAGGGCACAGCAATCAGCCCCAGCATTTT
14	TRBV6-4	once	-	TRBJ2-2	CASSDHRDTGELFF	TGTGCCAGCAGTGACCACAGGGACACCGGGGAGCTGTTTTTT
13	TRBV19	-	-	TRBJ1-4	CASSSGQNEKLFF	TGTGCCAGTAGTTCCGGACAGAATGAAAAACTGTTTTTT
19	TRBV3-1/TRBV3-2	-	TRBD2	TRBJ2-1	CASRKGTSGSVGSYNEQFF	TGTGCCAGCAGAAAAGGGACTAGCGGGAGTGTTGGATCCTACAATGAGCAGTTCTTC
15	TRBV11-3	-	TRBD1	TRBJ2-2	CASSAGQGNTGELFF	TGTGCCAGCAGCGCGGGACAGGGGAACACCGGGGAGCTGTTTTTT
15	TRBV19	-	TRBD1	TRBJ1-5	CASSRTGSGNQPQHF	TGTGCCAGTAGTCGGACAGGGAGCGGCAATCAGCCCCAGCATTTT
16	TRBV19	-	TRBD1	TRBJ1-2	CASSIPADRARSGYTF	TGTGCCAGTAGTATCCCCGCCGACAGGGCCAGGAGCGGCTACACCTTC
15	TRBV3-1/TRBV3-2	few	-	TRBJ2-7	CASSQDPTRPYEQYF	TGTGCCAGCAGCCAAGACCCCACTAGACCCTACGAGCAGTACTTC